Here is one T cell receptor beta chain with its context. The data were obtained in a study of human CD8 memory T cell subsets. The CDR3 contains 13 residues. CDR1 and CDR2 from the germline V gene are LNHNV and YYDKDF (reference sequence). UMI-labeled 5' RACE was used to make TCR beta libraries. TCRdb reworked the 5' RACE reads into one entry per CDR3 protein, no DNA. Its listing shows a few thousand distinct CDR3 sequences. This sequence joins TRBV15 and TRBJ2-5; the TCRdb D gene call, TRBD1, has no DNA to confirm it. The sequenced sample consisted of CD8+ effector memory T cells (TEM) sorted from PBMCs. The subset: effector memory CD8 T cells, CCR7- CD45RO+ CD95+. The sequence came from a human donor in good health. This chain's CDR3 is CATSSEGQETQYF.